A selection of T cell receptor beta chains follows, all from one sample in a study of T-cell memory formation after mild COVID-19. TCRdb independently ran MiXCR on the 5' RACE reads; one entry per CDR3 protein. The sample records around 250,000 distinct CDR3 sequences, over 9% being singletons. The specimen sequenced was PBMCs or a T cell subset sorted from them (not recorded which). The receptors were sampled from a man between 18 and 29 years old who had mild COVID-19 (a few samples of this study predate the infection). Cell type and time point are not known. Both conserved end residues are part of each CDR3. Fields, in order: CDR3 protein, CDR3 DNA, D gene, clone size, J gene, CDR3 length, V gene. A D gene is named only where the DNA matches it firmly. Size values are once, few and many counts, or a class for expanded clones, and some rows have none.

CASSLHDGSSYEQYF	TGCGCCAGCAGCTTGCACGACGGCAGCTCCTACGAGCAGTACTTC	-	many	TRBJ2-7	15	TRBV5-1
CASSLTDREETQYF	TGCGCCAGCAGCCTAACCGACAGGGAAGAGACCCAGTACTTC	TRBD1	few	TRBJ2-5	14	TRBV5-1
CASSLELLLYNEQFF	TGTGCCAGCAGCTTGGAGTTACTTTTATACAATGAGCAGTTCTTC	-	-	TRBJ2-1	15	TRBV5-5
CASRLAGAYNEQFF	TGTGCCAGCAGACTCGCGGGGGCCTACAATGAGCAGTTCTTC	TRBD2	many	TRBJ2-1	14	TRBV12-3/TRBV12-4
CASSYRATNYGYTF	TGTGCCAGCAGTTACAGGGCGACTAACTATGGCTACACCTTC	-	-	TRBJ1-2	14	TRBV27
CASSFRFGDTQYF	TGTGCCAGCAGCTTTAGATTCGGGGATACGCAGTATTTT	-	-	TRBJ2-3	13	TRBV7-2
CASSSPGRLGIYEQYF	TGTGCCAGCAGTTCCCCTGGTAGGCTTGGCATTTACGAGCAGTACTTC	-	-	TRBJ2-7	16	TRBV6-2/TRBV6-3
CASTPHQYNSPLHF	TGTGCCAGCACCCCACATCAGTATAATTCACCCCTCCACTTT	-	once	TRBJ1-6	14	TRBV28
CASSWTAGYSPLHF	TGTGCCAGCAGCTGGACAGCAGGATATTCACCCCTCCACTTT	-	-	TRBJ1-6	14	TRBV12-3/TRBV12-4
CASSLDTGAVRAFF	TGCGCCAGCAGCTTGGACACGGGGGCGGTGAGAGCTTTCTTT	-	-	TRBJ1-1	14	TRBV5-1
CASSLGQGAYF	TGTGCCAGCAGCTTGGGACAGGGGGCGTATTTT	TRBD1	few	TRBJ2-3	11	TRBV5-6
CASSPLGSGGGNEQFF	TGTGCCAGCAGCCCCCTTGGGAGCGGGGGAGGCAATGAGCAGTTCTTC	TRBD2	few	TRBJ2-1	16	TRBV3-1
CASSEVFGGVYNEQFF	TGTGCCAGCAGTGAGGTATTCGGGGGGGTCTACAATGAGCAGTTCTTC	TRBD2	few	TRBJ2-1	16	TRBV2
CASSSLSYEQYF	TGTGCCAGCAGCTCATTATCATACGAGCAGTACTTC	-	many	TRBJ2-7	12	TRBV7-9
CASEPAGAGQETQYF	TGCGCCAGTGAGCCCGCTGGGGCAGGCCAAGAGACCCAGTACTTC	-	-	TRBJ2-5	15	TRBV5-1
CASSSTGGLSNYGYTF	TGTGCCAGTAGTAGCACCGGTGGTCTGAGTAACTATGGCTACACCTTC	-	few	TRBJ1-2	16	TRBV19
CASSLNRGQETQYF	TGTGCCAGCAGCTTGAACAGGGGGCAAGAGACCCAGTACTTC	TRBD1	few	TRBJ2-5	14	TRBV7-2
CASSSRRGRGSYQPQHF	TGTGCCAGCAGTTCGAGGCGGGGCAGGGGATCATATCAGCCCCAGCATTTT	-	few	TRBJ1-5	17	TRBV28
CASSTTGRDTQYF	TGTGCCAGCAGTACGACAGGGAGGGATACGCAGTATTTT	-	few	TRBJ2-3	13	TRBV5-6
CASSQGGTVVGYTF	TGCGCCAGCAGCCAGGGGGGGACAGTAGTTGGCTACACCTTC	TRBD1	-	TRBJ1-2	14	TRBV4-3
CSAREHGYTF	TGCAGTGCTAGAGAGCATGGCTACACCTTC	-	-	TRBJ1-2	10	TRBV20-1
CASSRAMNTEAFF	TGTGCCAGCAGTCGAGCAATGAACACTGAAGCTTTCTTT	-	-	TRBJ1-1	13	TRBV12-3/TRBV12-4
CATSDPGGKNTEAFF	TGTGCCACCAGTGATCCGGGAGGCAAGAACACTGAAGCTTTCTTT	-	few	TRBJ1-1	15	TRBV24-1
CASSYRPSTDTQYF	TGTGCCAGCAGTTACCGTCCGAGCACAGATACGCAGTATTTT	-	-	TRBJ2-3	14	TRBV6-5
CAFGTPNTGELFF	TGTGCCTTCGGGACACCGAACACCGGGGAGCTGTTTTTT	-	few	TRBJ2-2	13	TRBV28
CASSFWQGSSYEQYF	TGCGCCAGCAGCTTTTGGCAGGGGAGCTCCTACGAGCAGTACTTC	-	-	TRBJ2-7	15	TRBV5-1
CASSPSRGVTNTEAFF	TGCGCCAGCAGCCCTTCCCGTGGGGTTACGAACACTGAAGCTTTCTTT	-	many	TRBJ1-1	16	TRBV5-1
CSARIAGWETQYF	TGCAGTGCTAGGATCGCGGGGTGGGAGACCCAGTACTTC	-	few	TRBJ2-5	13	TRBV20-1
CASSPIVRDTQYF	TGCGCCAGCAGCCCTATAGTACGGGATACGCAGTATTTT	-	many	TRBJ2-3	13	TRBV5-1
CASSQDTGASEQFF	TGTGCCAGCAGCCAAGATACGGGGGCGTCTGAGCAGTTCTTC	-	once	TRBJ2-1	14	TRBV14
CSAVRLQGVNTGELFF	TGCAGTGCAGTTAGGCTCCAGGGGGTGAACACCGGGGAGCTGTTTTTT	TRBD1	few	TRBJ2-2	16	TRBV20-1
CASSGPGDYGYTF	TGTGCCAGCTCAGGTCCAGGGGATTATGGCTACACCTTC	-	-	TRBJ1-2	13	TRBV18
CASSLPPGAVTDTQYF	TGTGCCAGCAGCCTGCCGCCGGGAGCGGTTACAGATACGCAGTATTTT	-	many	TRBJ2-3	16	TRBV12-3/TRBV12-4
CASSQDRVRGYNEQFF	TGCGCCAGCAGCCAAGATCGGGTTAGAGGTTACAATGAGCAGTTCTTC	-	-	TRBJ2-1	16	TRBV4-1
CASSQDSANYGYTF	TGCGCCAGCAGCCAAGACTCCGCTAACTATGGCTACACCTTC	-	-	TRBJ1-2	14	TRBV4-3
CASSLDGRVGQPQHF	TGTGCCAGCAGCTTAGACGGCAGGGTAGGTCAGCCCCAGCATTTT	-	few	TRBJ1-5	15	TRBV7-2